This TCR beta chain is from a study of T cell repertoires in cytomegalovirus infection. Background on the study: Based on public TCR beta signatures, there were indications of CMV infection and of a matching HLA type. Study findings and constraints: There were HLA-C-restricted CMV-specific TCR beta clonotypes dominating the ex vivo response. Totalled public TCR beta family frequency picked out people who carried CMV plus the relevant HLA.

Germline CDR1 is MDHEN and CDR2 is SYDVKM. The CDR3 length is 12 residues. V lost 10 bases and J lost 3; bases outside the gene matches: 6. TCRdb ran MiXCR on the reads and lists one entry per CDR3 protein. The sample records approximately 500,000 distinct CDR3 sequences, approximately 11% being singletons. This clonotype was found many times. Antigen: not known. The sequence came from a human donor in good health (CMV status not recorded). Some clones in this sample may be carry-over from other donors' samples. This chain uses TRBV28 with TRBJ2-7; 7 bases are a match to TRBD2. Sequencing was performed on PBMCs. CDR3 in amino acids: CATTGGFYEQYF. CDR3 coding DNA: TGTGCCACTACGGGGGGTTTCTACGAGCAGTACTTC.